This T cell receptor beta chain was documented in a study of control samples from healthy donors and cancer patients. The protocol was immunoSEQ multiplex PCR, while the TCRdb copy is restricted to in-frame clones and leaves out a portion. The table includes some 20,000 clones, approximately 85% detected once. Germline CDR1 reads LGHDT; CDR2 reads YNNKEL (reference sequence). The CDR3 contains 16 residues. Unmatched junction bases numbered 9, after V lost 6 bases and J lost 5 bases. The chain recombines TRBV3-1 (or the pseudogene TRBV3-2) with TRBJ2-3; 12 nucleotides align to TRBD2. The source is a man aged 55 to 70 with head and neck cancer. The sample taken for sequencing was PBMCs. CDR3 nucleotides: TGTGCCAGCAGTAATGGACTAGCGGGATGGGGAGATACGCAGTATTTT. Its protein is CASSNGLAGWGDTQYF.